The clone carrying this T cell receptor beta chain turned up a few times. The source of the sample is a study of early T cells in non-severe SARS-CoV-2 infection. The CDR3 contains 14 residues. CDR1 SGHRS and CDR2 YFSETQ come from the germline V gene. Trimming shortened V by 4 bases and J by 3 bases, and 13 bases separated the two germline ends. The protocol attached unique molecular identifiers to individual cDNA molecules. TCRdb recomputed calls from the 5' RACE reads with MiXCR, one row per CDR3 protein. The sample lists about 56,000 distinct CDR3 sequences, less than 15% occurring once. This clonotype was obtained from an adult who was a healthcare worker with PCR-confirmed SARS-CoV-2 infection or an uninfected control (not recorded which). V is TRBV5-1 and J is TRBJ1-1; D is undetermined. The source material was whole blood, sampled at baseline. The CDR3 here is CASSEGMGDTEAFF. The CDR3 nucleotides are TGCGCCAGCAGCGAAGGGATGGGTGACACTGAAGCTTTCTTT.